The T cell receptor (beta chain) under discussion was sequenced for a study of T cells in Graves' hyperthyroidism and ophthalmopathy. Notes on the study in general: A median roughly six months before onset, the model predicted ophthalmopathy.

This clonotype has more than one count but fewer than ten. What it binds is unknown. TCR beta CDR3 region amplification was performed from RNA transcripts. When the TCR CDR3 underwent first-round RT-PCR, the HTBI primer set was used. Each CDR3 protein gets one entry after TCRdb re-called the multiplex PCR reads with MiXCR. The sample yields hundreds of thousands of distinct CDR3 sequences, more than 20% seen once. The V end was cut by 10 bases, the J end by 3 bases, with 13 bases between. The CDR3 totals 13 residues. Germline V gene data show CDR1 as MNHNS and CDR2 as SASEGT. Lactation, pregnancy, other autoimmune disease or uncontrolled infection led to exclusion of patients.

The sequence derives from a middle-aged woman with Graves' ophthalmopathy. Material: blood. The V gene is TRBV6-1, the J gene TRBJ1-5, with D perhaps TRBD1 (5 bases). The CDR3 DNA reads TGTGCCACCTTCGGGGGGAACAATCAGCCCCAGCATTTT. As protein: CATFGGNNQPQHF.